The entry that follows covers one T cell receptor (beta chain) sequence. What it recognizes is unknown. Sequencing was performed with immunoSEQ multiplex PCR; in TCRdb, only in-frame clones are kept and a portion is missing. The sample yields 30,000 to 35,000 clones, 60% to 75% seen once. These data are taken from a study of vaccination effects on CD4 cells after COVID-19. CD4+ T cells specific for antigen were expanded with viral peptide pools by the ViraFEST assay before sequencing. Upon completion of 10 days in culture, CD4+ T cells were isolated. Prior SARS-CoV-2 infection was absent in the vaccine recipients, as shown by negative nucleocapsid antibodies. It was with about 9.3 IU/ml IL-2 and approximately 10 ug/ml peptides that 1.8 million or so PBMC per well were cultured. Fresh IL-2-containing medium replaced half the medium on days 3 and 7. V shed 4 bases and J shed 1 base, with 20 bases lying between them. CDR1 is SGHKS, CDR2 YYEKEE, per germline (reference sequence). The CDR3 is 17 amino acids.

This specimen was CD4+ T cells from PBMCs cultured with HCoV-OC43 spike peptides, taken before COVID-19 vaccination. Subset described: HCoV-OC43 spike overlapping peptide pool stimulation. The V gene is TRBV5-5, the J gene TRBJ1-2, with TRBD1 as a possible D gene (6 bases). The clonotype comes from a human donor who received a COVID-19 vaccine. Here the CDR3 DNA reads TGTGCCAGCAGCCTGAACCCCGGGACAAATAATAACTATGGCTACACCTTC. Translating gives CASSLNPGTNNNYGYTF. The whole variable domain, remainder taken from reference TRBV5-5 and TRBJ1-2, is DAGVTQSPTHLIKTRGQQVTLRCSPISGHKSVSWYQQVLGQGPQFIFQYYEKEERGRGNFPDRFSARQFPNYSSELNVNALLLGDSALYLCASSLNPGTNNNYGYTFGSGTRLTVV.